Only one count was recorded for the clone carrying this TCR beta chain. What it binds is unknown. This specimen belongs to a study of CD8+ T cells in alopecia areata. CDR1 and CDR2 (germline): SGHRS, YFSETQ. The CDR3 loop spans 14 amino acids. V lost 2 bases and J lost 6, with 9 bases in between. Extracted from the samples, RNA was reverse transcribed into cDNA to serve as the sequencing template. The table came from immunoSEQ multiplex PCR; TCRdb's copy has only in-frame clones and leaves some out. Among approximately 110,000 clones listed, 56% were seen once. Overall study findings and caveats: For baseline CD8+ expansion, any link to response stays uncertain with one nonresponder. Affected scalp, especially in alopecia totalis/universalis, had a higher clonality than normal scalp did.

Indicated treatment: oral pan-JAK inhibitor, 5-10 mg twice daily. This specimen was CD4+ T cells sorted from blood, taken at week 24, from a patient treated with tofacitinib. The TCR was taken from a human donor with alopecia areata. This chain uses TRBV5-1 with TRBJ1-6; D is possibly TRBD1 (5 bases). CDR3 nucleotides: TGCGCCAGCAGCTTAGAACAGGTTAATTCACCCCTCCACTTT. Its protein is CASSLEQVNSPLHF.